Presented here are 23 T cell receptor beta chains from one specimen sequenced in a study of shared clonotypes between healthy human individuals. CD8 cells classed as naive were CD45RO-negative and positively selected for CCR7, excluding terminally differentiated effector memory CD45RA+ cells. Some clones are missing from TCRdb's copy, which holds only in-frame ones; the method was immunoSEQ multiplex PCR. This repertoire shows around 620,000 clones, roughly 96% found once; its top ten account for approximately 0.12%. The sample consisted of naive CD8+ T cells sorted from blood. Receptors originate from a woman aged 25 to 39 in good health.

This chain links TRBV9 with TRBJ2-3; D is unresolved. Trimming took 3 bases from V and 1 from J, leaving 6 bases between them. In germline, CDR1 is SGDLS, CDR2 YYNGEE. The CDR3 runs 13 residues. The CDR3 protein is CASSGRGTDTQYF. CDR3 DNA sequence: TGTGCCAGCAGCGGCCGTGGCACAGATACGCAGTATTTT.

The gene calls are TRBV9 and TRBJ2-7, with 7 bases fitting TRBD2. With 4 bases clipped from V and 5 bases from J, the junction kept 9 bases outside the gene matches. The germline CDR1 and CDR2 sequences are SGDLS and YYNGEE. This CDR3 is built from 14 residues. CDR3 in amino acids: CASSTMGGPHEQYF. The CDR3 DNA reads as TGTGCCAGCAGCACTATGGGAGGGCCCCACGAGCAGTACTTC.

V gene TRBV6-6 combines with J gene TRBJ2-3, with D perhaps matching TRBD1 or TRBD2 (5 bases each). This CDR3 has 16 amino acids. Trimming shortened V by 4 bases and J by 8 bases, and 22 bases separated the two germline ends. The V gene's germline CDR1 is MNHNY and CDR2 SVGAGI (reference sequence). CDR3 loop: CASSSLGPSGIGTQYF. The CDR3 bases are TGTGCCAGCAGTTCCCTGGGGCCGTCGGGGATTGGTACGCAGTATTTT.

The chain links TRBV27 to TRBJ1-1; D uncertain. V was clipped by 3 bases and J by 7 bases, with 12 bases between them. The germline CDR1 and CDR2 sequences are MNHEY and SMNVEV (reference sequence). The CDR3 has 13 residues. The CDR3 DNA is TGTGCCAGCAGTTTGTTGCCGTGGGGTGAAGCTTTCTTT. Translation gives CASSLLPWGEAFF.

The CDR3 region has the DNA TGTGCCAGTAGTATAGACCCGGGACAGAATTACGAGCAGTACTTC. Its translation is CASSIDPGQNYEQYF. This chain joins TRBV19 and TRBJ2-7; 7 bases align to TRBD1. The CDR3 is 15 amino acids. The ends lost 0 bases at V and 4 bases at J; junction bases unmatched: 6. The V gene's germline CDR1 is LNHDA and CDR2 SQIVND (reference sequence).

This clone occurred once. The CDR3 coding sequence is TGTGCCAGCAGCTTAGCTGTTGCGGGAGGTCTGAATGAGCAGTTCTTC. It yields the protein CASSLAVAGGLNEQFF. The chain recombines TRBV7-8 with TRBJ2-1; 8 nucleotides match TRBD2. CDR1 SGHVS and CDR2 FQNEAQ come from the germline V gene. The CDR3 covers 16 residues. V trimming: 0 bases; J trimming: 7 bases; junction bases outside the gene matches: 8.

This CDR3 is CASSSFGGRANNEQFF. CDR3 nucleotides: TGTGCCAGCAGCAGCTTTGGCGGGAGGGCCAACAATGAGCAGTTCTTC. This rearrangement joins TRBV14 to TRBJ2-1; TRBD2 matches 9 bases. This CDR3 has 16 residues. V shed 5 bases, J shed 5 bases, and the junction held 10 bases outside the gene matches. Germline values: CDR1 SGHDN, CDR2 FVKESK. Full variable domain (outside the CDR3, taken from reference TRBV14 and TRBJ2-1): EAGVTQFPSHSVIEKGQTVTLRCDPISGHDNLYWYRRVMGKEIKFLLHFVKESKQDESGMPNNRFLAERTGGTYSTLKVQPAELEDSGVYFCASSSFGGRANNEQFFGPGTRLTVL.

The CDR3 loop is CASSFDSPYEQYF. DNA of the CDR3: TGTGCCAGCAGCTTTGACAGCCCCTACGAGCAGTACTTC. V and J are TRBV5-4 and TRBJ2-7; possibly TRBD1 for D (5 bases). V was shortened by 2 bases and J by 2 bases, with 8 bases between the two germline ends. The CDR3 totals 13 residues. Germline lookup yields CDR1 SGHNT and CDR2 YYREEE (reference sequence).

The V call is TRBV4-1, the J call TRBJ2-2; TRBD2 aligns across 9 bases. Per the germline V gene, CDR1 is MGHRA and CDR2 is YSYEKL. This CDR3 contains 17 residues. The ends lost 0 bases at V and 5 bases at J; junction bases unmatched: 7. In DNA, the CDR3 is TGCGCCAGCAGCCAAGACTTAGCGGGAGAGGAAACCGGGGAGCTGTTTTTT. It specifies CASSQDLAGEETGELFF.

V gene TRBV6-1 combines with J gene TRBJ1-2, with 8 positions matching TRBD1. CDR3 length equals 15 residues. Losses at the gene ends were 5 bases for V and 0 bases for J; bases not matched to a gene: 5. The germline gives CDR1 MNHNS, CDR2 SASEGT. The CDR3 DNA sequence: TGTGCCAGCAGTTGGACAGGGCAGACTAACTATGGCTACACCTTC. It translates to CASSWTGQTNYGYTF.

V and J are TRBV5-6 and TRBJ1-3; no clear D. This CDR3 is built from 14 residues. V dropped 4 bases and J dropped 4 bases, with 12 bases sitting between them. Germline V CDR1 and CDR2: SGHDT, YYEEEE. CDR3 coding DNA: TGTGCCAGCAGCCAGGTGCTGGCCGGAAACACCATATATTTT. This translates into CASSQVLAGNTIYF.

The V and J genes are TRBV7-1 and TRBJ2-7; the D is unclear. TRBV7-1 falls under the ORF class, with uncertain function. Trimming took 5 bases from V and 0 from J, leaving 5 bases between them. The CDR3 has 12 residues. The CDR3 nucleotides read TGTGCCAGCAGCCTTCGCTCCTACGAGCAGTACTTC. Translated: CASSLRSYEQYF.

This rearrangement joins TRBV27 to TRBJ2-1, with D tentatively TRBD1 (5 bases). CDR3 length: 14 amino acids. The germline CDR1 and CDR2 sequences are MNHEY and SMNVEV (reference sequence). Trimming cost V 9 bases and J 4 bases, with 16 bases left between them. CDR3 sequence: CASSNRNVYNEQFF. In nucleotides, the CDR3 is TGTGCCAGTTCGAACAGGAACGTATACAATGAGCAGTTCTTC.

CDR3 nucleotides: TGTGCCAGCAGCGTAGAGGCGGGAGCGTTCGAAAATACGCAGTATTTT. The encoded protein is CASSVEAGAFENTQYF. The chain is built from TRBV9 and TRBJ2-3; 7 nucleotides line up with TRBD2. This CDR3 spans 16 amino acids. The V segment lost 0 bases and the J segment 7 bases; nucleotides outside the gene matches: 11. Per germline, CDR1 SGDLS and CDR2 YYNGEE.

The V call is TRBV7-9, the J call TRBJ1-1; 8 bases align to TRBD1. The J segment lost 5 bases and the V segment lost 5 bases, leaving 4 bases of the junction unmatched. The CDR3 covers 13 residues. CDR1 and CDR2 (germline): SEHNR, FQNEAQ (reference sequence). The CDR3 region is CASSPDRETEAFF. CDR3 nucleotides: TGTGCCAGCAGCCCGGACAGGGAGACTGAAGCTTTCTTT.

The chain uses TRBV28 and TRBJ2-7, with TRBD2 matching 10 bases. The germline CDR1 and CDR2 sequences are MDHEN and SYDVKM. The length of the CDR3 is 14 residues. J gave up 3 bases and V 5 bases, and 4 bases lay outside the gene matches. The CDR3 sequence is CASSPSGRVYEQYF. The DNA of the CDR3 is TGTGCCAGCAGTCCCAGCGGGAGGGTCTACGAGCAGTACTTC.

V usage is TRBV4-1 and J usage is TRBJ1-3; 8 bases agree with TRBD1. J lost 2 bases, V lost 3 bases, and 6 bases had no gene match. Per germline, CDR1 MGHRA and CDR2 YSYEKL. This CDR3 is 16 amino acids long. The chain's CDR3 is CASSQDRARTGNTIYF. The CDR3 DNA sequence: TGCGCCAGCAGCCAGGACAGGGCGCGAACTGGAAACACCATATATTTT.

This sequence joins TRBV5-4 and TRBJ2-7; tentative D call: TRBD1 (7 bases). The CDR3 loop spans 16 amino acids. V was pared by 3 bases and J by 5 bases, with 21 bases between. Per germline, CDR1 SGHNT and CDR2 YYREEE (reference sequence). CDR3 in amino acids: CASSSGAGQFINEQYF. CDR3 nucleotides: TGTGCCAGCAGCTCGGGGGCGGGACAGTTCATCAACGAGCAGTACTTC.

Here the CDR3 DNA reads TGTGCCAGCAGTTTATGGACCGGGACTAGATACAATGAGCAGTTCTTC. Encoded protein: CASSLWTGTRYNEQFF. The chain uses TRBV28 and TRBJ2-1, with 8 bases lining up with TRBD2. J lost 4 bases, V lost 0 bases, and 5 bases had no gene match. From germline, CDR1 is MDHEN and CDR2 SYDVKM. This CDR3 spans 16 amino acids.

CDR3 DNA: TGTGCCAGTAGTACTGATAATAGCAATCAGCCCCAGCATTTT. Translation: CASSTDNSNQPQHF. This sequence joins TRBV19 and TRBJ1-5; D is ambiguous. Deletions cut 4 bases from V and 0 bases from J, with 7 bases between. The CDR3 is made up of 14 amino acids. Per germline, CDR1 LNHDA and CDR2 SQIVND (reference sequence).

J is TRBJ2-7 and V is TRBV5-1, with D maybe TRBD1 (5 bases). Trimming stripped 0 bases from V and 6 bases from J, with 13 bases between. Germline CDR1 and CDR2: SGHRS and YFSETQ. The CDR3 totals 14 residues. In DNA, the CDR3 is TGCGCCAGCAGCTTGGACGGACATCTTACCGAGCAGTACTTC. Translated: CASSLDGHLTEQYF. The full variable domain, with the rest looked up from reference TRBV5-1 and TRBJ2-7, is KAGVTQTPRYLIKTRGQQVTLSCSPISGHRSVSWYQQTPGQGLQFLFEYFSETQRNKGNFPGRFSGRQFSNSRSEMNVSTLELGDSALYLCASSLDGHLTEQYFGPGTRLTVT.

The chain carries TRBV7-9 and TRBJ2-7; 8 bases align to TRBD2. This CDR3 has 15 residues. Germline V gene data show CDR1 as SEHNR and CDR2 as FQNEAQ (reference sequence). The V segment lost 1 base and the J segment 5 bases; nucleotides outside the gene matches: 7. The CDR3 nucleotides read TGTGCCAGCAGCTTAGGGTGGACTAGCTTCCACGAGCAGTACTTC. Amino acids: CASSLGWTSFHEQYF.

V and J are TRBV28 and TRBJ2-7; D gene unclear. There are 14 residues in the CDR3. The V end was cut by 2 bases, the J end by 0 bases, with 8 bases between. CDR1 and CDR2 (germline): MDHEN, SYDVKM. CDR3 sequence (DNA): TGTGCCAGCAGTTTACCCACCGACTCCTACGAGCAGTACTTC. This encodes CASSLPTDSYEQYF.